The 6 T cell receptor beta chains in this list originate from one sample, sequenced in a study of T cells in Graves' hyperthyroidism and ophthalmopathy. Template material for amplifying TCR beta CDR3 regions consisted of RNA transcripts. HTBI primers were used for first-round RT-PCR of the TCR CDR3. TCRdb processed the multiplex PCR reads anew with MiXCR; each CDR3 protein has one entry. The repertoire holds 700,000 or so distinct CDR3 sequences, with over 15% as singletons. Material for sequencing was blood. All receptors derive from a man between 18 and 35 years old with Graves' hyperthyroidism.

This clonotype was recorded a few times. This chain links TRBV19 with TRBJ1-2; D not certain. V was cut by 4 bases and J by 6 bases, with 12 bases left in between. Per germline, CDR1 LNHDA and CDR2 SQIVND (reference sequence). This CDR3 comprises 13 residues. CDR3 residues: CASSSQLGDGYTF. CDR3 bases: TGTGCCAGTAGTAGCCAGCTGGGCGATGGCTACACCTTC.

This clonotype has a count of ten or more. This chain joins TRBV6-1 and TRBJ2-7; tentative D call: TRBD1 (6 bases). Trimming pared 5 bases from V and 0 bases from J, leaving 11 bases between. CDR1 is MNHNS, CDR2 SASEGT, per germline. The CDR3 runs to 14 residues. The CDR3 DNA sequence: TGTGCCAGCAGTACACAGGGTTTCTCCTACGAGCAGTACTTC. Protein sequence: CASSTQGFSYEQYF.

This clonotype was seen repeatedly, ten times or more. V gene TRBV7-2 combines with J gene TRBJ2-7, with unresolved D. With 7 bases removed from V and 1 base from J, the gap between germline ends came to 20 bases. The V gene's germline CDR1 is SGHTA and CDR2 FQGNSA. This CDR3 is built from 16 residues. In DNA, the CDR3 is TGTGCCAGCATCGAAAGGTGGGGTGGAAGGTCCTACGAGCAGTACTTC. It is translated as CASIERWGGRSYEQYF.

The table lists this clonotype with a few counts. The chain couples TRBV5-1 to TRBJ2-7; D ambiguous. There are 12 residues in the CDR3. The V end was cut by 0 bases, the J end by 6 bases, with 7 bases between. Germline values: CDR1 SGHRS, CDR2 YFSETQ. The CDR3 region is CASSLERSEQYF. CDR3 DNA: TGCGCCAGCAGCTTGGAGCGCTCCGAGCAGTACTTC.

The gene calls are TRBV12-3 or TRBV12-4 and TRBJ1-1, with unresolved D. This CDR3 region has 14 residues. V dropped 3 bases and J dropped 2 bases, with 10 bases sitting between them. The CDR3: CASSFEGINTEAFF. For the CDR3, the DNA is TGTGCCAGCAGTTTCGAAGGGATAAACACTGAAGCTTTCTTT.

This clonotype has at least ten counts. The V gene is TRBV6-2 or TRBV6-3, the J gene TRBJ2-5; 7 positions match TRBD1. The V and J ends lost 4 bases and 1 base, in that order; junction bases with no gene match: 15. There are 18 residues in the CDR3. CDR1 MNHEY and CDR2 SVGEGT come from the germline V gene. The CDR3 sequence is CASSSGQMAGIGQETQYF. The CDR3 nucleotides are TGTGCCAGCAGTTCGGGACAGATGGCGGGCATTGGCCAAGAGACCCAGTACTTC.